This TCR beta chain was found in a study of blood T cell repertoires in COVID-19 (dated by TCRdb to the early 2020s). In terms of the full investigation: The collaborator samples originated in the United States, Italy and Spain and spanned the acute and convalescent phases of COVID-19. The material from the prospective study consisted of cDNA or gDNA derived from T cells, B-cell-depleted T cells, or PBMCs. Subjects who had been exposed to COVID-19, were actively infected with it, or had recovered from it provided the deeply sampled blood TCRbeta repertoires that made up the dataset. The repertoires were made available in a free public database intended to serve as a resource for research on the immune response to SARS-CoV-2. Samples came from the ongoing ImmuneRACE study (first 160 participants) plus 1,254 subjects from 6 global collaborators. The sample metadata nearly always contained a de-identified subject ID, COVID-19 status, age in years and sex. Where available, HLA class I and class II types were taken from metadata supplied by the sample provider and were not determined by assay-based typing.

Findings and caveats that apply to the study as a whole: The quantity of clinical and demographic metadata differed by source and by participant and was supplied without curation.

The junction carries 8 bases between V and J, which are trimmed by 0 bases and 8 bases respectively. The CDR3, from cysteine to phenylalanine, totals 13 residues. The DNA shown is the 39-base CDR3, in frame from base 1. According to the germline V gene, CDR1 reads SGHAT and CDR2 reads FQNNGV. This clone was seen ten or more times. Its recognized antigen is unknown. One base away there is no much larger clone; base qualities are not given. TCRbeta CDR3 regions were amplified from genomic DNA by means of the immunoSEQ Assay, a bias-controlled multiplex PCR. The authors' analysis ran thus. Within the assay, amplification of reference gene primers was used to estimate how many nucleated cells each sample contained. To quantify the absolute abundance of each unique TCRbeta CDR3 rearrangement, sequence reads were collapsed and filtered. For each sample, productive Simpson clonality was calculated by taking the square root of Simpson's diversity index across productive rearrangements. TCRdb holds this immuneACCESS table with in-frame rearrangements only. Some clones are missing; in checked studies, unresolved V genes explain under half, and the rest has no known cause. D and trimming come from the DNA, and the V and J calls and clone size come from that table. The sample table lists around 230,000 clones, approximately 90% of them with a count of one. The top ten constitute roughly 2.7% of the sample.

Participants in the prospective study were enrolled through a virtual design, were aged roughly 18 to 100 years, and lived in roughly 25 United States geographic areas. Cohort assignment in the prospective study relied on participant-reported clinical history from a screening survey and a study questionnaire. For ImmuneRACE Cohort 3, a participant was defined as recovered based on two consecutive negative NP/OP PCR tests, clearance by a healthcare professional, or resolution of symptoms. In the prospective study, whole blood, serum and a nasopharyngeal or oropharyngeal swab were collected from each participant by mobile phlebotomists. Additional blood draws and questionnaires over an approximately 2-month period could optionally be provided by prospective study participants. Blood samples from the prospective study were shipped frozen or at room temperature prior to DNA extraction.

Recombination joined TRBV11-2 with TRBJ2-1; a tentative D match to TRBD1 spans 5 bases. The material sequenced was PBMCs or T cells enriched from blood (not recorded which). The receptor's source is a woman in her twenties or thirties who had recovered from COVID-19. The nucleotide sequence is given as TGTGCCAGCAGCTTAGACAGGGAAGATGAGCAGTTCTTC. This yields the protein CASSLDREDEQFF.